The 16 T cell receptor beta chains below come from one sample, sequenced in a study of T cell repertoires in cytomegalovirus infection. Each CDR3 protein gets one entry after TCRdb re-called the reads with MiXCR. Of 110,000 or so distinct CDR3 sequences listed, around 30% are singletons. The antigens these receptors bind are not known. Sequenced material: CD8+ T cells from cultured PBMCs, taken from culture after CMV antigen stimulation. These receptors all come from a human donor in good health (CMV status not recorded). Some clones in this sample may be carry-over from other donors' samples.

This rearrangement joins TRBV7-9 to TRBJ1-2; perhaps TRBD1 as D (6 bases). V shed 1 base and J shed 5 bases, with 14 bases lying between them. Germline CDR1 SEHNR, CDR2 FQNEAQ (reference sequence). This CDR3 has 15 residues. The CDR3 spells CASSLGTVIRYGYTF. The CDR3 DNA reads as TGTGCCAGCAGCTTAGGGACAGTGATTCGTTATGGCTACACCTTC.

In the case of this clonotype: A read error may account for a junction end that differs from germline. This sequence joins TRBV4-1 and TRBJ1-5; a weak D match, TRBD1 (5 bases). Germline values: CDR1 MGHRA, CDR2 YSYEKL. The CDR3 length is 16 residues. The CDR3 loop is CASSQDLGVSDQPQHF. The CDR3 DNA is TGTGCCAGCAGCCAAGATTTGGGGGTTTCGGATCAGCCCCAGCATTTT.

This rearrangement joins TRBV7-9 to TRBJ2-7; 8 nucleotides align to TRBD1. The CDR3 runs to 16 residues. Trimming removed 5 bases from V and 5 bases from J; junction bases left unmatched: 14. Germline V lookup: CDR1 SEHNR, CDR2 FQNEAQ (reference sequence). The CDR3 nucleotides read TGTGCCAGCAGCGGGAGCCTAGACAGGGGAATCGACGAGCAGTACTTC. Translating gives CASSGSLDRGIDEQYF.

The chain joins TRBV5-5 to TRBJ1-5; D is perhaps TRBD1 (6 bases). V was clipped by 4 bases and J by 4 bases, with 18 bases between them. This CDR3 region has 16 residues. Germline V gives CDR1 SGHKS, CDR2 YYEKEE (reference sequence). The CDR3 protein is CASSPKGGVGNQPQHF. CDR3 DNA sequence: TGTGCCAGCAGCCCGAAGGGGGGTGTTGGGAATCAGCCCCAGCATTTT.

The sample holds many counts of this clonotype. One end of the junction is discordant with germline, which a read error may explain. This chain links TRBV29-1 with TRBJ1-2, with D possibly being TRBD1 (6 bases). The germline gives CDR1 SQVTM, CDR2 ANQGSEA. The CDR3 is made up of 12 amino acids. The CDR3 DNA sequence: TGCAGCGCTGAAACAGGGTACTATGGCTACACCTTC. Residues: CSAETGYYGYTF.

Ten or more counts support this clonotype. The rearrangement joins TRBV12-3 or TRBV12-4 to TRBJ1-1; D remains unclear. The V end lost 6 bases, the J end lost 2 bases, and 19 bases lay between the germline ends. This CDR3 is built from 16 residues. CDR3 sequence (DNA): TGTGCCAGCAGACCCGATTTGGGAGCATTCAACACTGAAGCTTTCTTT. Amino acids: CASRPDLGAFNTEAFF.

The table lists this clonotype with many counts. The chain joins TRBV7-2 to TRBJ2-7; D is possibly TRBD1 (5 bases). V dropped 2 bases and J dropped 3 bases, with 14 bases sitting between them. This CDR3 comprises 15 residues. Germline V gene data show CDR1 as SGHTA and CDR2 as FQGNSA. The CDR3 DNA reads as TGTGCCAGCAGCTTATATCCCCGACAGTTCTACGAGCAGTACTTC. Translating gives CASSLYPRQFYEQYF.

The chain carries TRBV6-2 or TRBV6-3 and TRBJ1-6; TRBD1 matches at 9 bases. The CDR3 loop spans 14 amino acids. CDR1 is MNHEY and CDR2 is SVGEGT in the germline V gene. V shed 8 bases and J 10 bases; nucleotides not matched to a gene: 9. The CDR3 sequence: CASVLGQGRSPLHF. The CDR3 DNA reads as TGTGCCAGCGTTCTCGGACAGGGGAGATCACCCCTCCACTTT.

The table lists this clonotype with a few counts. This chain uses TRBV6-4 with TRBJ1-1, with D perhaps TRBD1 (5 bases). CDR1 is MRHNA and CDR2 is SNTAGT in the germline V gene. V was pared by 4 bases and J by 6 bases, with 12 bases between. There are 13 residues in the CDR3. CDR3 nucleotide sequence: TGTGCCAGCAGTGGGGACGGGTACGCTGAAGCTTTCTTT. It is translated as CASSGDGYAEAFF.

V and J are TRBV12-3 or TRBV12-4 and TRBJ2-2; 8 positions match TRBD2. V lost 5 bases and J lost 6; bases outside the gene matches: 14. This CDR3 is built from 17 residues. CDR3 in DNA: TGTGCCAGCAGTACCACTAACGGGGGGGAGAAGGCCGGGGAGCTGTTTTTT. Translated: CASSTTNGGEKAGELFF.

This chain joins TRBV12-3 or TRBV12-4 and TRBJ2-7; D might be TRBD2 (5 bases). Deletions cut 4 bases from V and 1 base from J, with 11 bases between. CDR3 length: 14 residues. The CDR3 spells CASSSPGSSYEQYF. Written as DNA, the CDR3 is TGTGCCAGCAGTTCTCCGGGATCATCCTACGAGCAGTACTTC.

This clonotype was recorded a few times. The rearrangement links TRBV7-2 to TRBJ2-1, with 8 bases aligning to TRBD2. The CDR3 is 15 amino acids. V shed 5 bases, J shed 2 bases, and the junction held 5 bases outside the gene matches. Germline loops: CDR1 SGHTA, CDR2 FQGNSA. CDR3 residues: CASSLAGGAYNEQFF. The CDR3 coding sequence is TGTGCCAGCAGCCTGGCGGGGGGCGCCTACAATGAGCAGTTCTTC.

This clonotype was counted only a few times. This rearrangement joins TRBV7-6 to TRBJ2-3, with TRBD2 matching over 9 bases. V shed 8 bases and J 4 bases; nucleotides not matched to a gene: 10. Germline loops: CDR1 SGHVS, CDR2 FNYEAQ. The CDR3 runs 15 residues. The chain's CDR3 is CASGGAGGPSDTQYF. The CDR3 region has the DNA TGTGCCAGCGGGGGGGCGGGGGGGCCGTCAGATACGCAGTATTTT.

J is TRBJ1-1 and V is TRBV6-2 or TRBV6-3, with D maybe TRBD1 (5 bases). Germline CDR1 reads MNHEY; CDR2 reads SVGEGT. The CDR3 has 11 residues. V lost 3 bases and J lost 8, with 7 bases in between. The CDR3 nucleotides are TGTGCCAGCAGTTATCCAGGGGAAGCTTTCTTT. This encodes CASSYPGEAFF.

This clonotype appeared a few times. This chain links TRBV7-9 with TRBJ1-2; TRBD1 aligns across 7 bases. The CDR3 loop spans 15 amino acids. Looked up from germline, CDR1 is SEHNR and CDR2 is FQNEAQ (reference sequence). V lost 6 bases to trimming and J lost 6 bases; unmatched junction nucleotides: 13. The CDR3: CASRTGQGDPDGYTF. DNA for the CDR3: TGTGCCAGCAGGACAGGCCAGGGGGACCCTGATGGCTACACCTTC.

This chain joins TRBV15 and TRBJ2-3, with a tentative D call TRBD1 (5 bases). Trimming took off 6 bases at V and 0 bases at J, with 13 bases between the two ends. Germline CDR1 LNHNV, CDR2 YYDKDF (reference sequence). This CDR3 comprises 15 residues. Written as DNA, the CDR3 is TGTGCCACCAGTGCAAGGGGATCAAGCACAGATACGCAGTATTTT. Its translation: CATSARGSSTDTQYF.